Below, 8 T cell receptor beta chains from the same sample are listed, as sequenced in a study of blood T cell repertoires in COVID-19. Measured with immunoSEQ multiplex PCR; TCRdb has only the in-frame clones, and not every one. Among about 110,000 clones listed, 70% to 90% were seen once. The specimen was peripheral blood. These receptors were collected from a man between 40 and 49 years old with acute or convalescent COVID-19.

This clone turned up a few times. The V call is TRBV27, the J call TRBJ1-4; no clear D gene. Per germline, CDR1 MNHEY and CDR2 SMNVEV (reference sequence). The V end was cut by 5 bases, the J end by 5 bases, with 18 bases between. This CDR3 is 16 amino acids long. The CDR3 loop reads CASSPRTSSRNEKLFF. In DNA, the CDR3 is TGTGCCAGCAGTCCCCGGACTTCTTCTAGGAATGAAAAACTGTTTTTT.

This sequence joins TRBV6-1 and TRBJ1-1; no clear D gene. Germline V gene data show CDR1 as MNHNS and CDR2 as SASEGT. V was pared by 3 bases and J by 5 bases, with 7 bases between. The CDR3 runs 12 residues. The CDR3 nucleotides are TGTGCCAGCAGTGACAGGCTAACTGAAGCTTTCTTT. Protein product: CASSDRLTEAFF.

The rearrangement links TRBV4-1 to TRBJ1-4; TRBD1 matches at 9 bases. Per germline, CDR1 MGHRA and CDR2 YSYEKL. The CDR3 consists of 15 residues. Trimming at V came to 0 bases and at J to 8 bases, leaving 4 bases not matched to a gene. For the CDR3, the DNA is TGCGCCAGCAGCCAAGATTTGGGACAGGGAGAAAAACTGTTTTTT. Encoded protein: CASSQDLGQGEKLFF.

The chain carries TRBV30 and TRBJ2-3; 7 bases match TRBD1. J was trimmed by 1 base and V by 1 base; bases with no gene match: 8. Germline assignment: CDR1 GTSNPN and CDR2 SVGIG (reference sequence). This CDR3 has 16 residues. The CDR3 bases are TGTGCCTGGAGTGACCCCCGGGACAGAGGCACAGATACGCAGTATTTT. It specifies CAWSDPRDRGTDTQYF.

The V gene is TRBV3-1 (or the pseudogene TRBV3-2), the J gene TRBJ2-2, with TRBD2 matching over 9 bases. The CDR3 has 13 amino acids. Germline lookup yields CDR1 LGHDT and CDR2 YNNKEL (reference sequence). Losses at the gene ends were 3 bases for V and 10 bases for J; bases not matched to a gene: 3. The CDR3 sequence is CASSQRGGEELFF. CDR3 sequence (DNA): TGTGCCAGCAGCCAGCGGGGGGGCGAGGAGCTGTTTTTT.

The gene calls are TRBV19 and TRBJ2-1; TRBD2 matches at 12 bases. The CDR3 runs 15 residues. Losses at the gene ends were 7 bases for V and 3 bases for J; bases not matched to a gene: 4. Germline V CDR1 and CDR2: LNHDA, SQIVND (reference sequence). The CDR3 protein is CASMGLAGLYNEQFF. For the CDR3, the DNA is TGTGCCAGTATGGGACTAGCGGGTCTCTACAATGAGCAGTTCTTC.

V and J are TRBV28 and TRBJ2-1, with TRBD2 matching over 12 bases. This CDR3 is 15 amino acids long. Germline loops: CDR1 MDHEN, CDR2 SYDVKM. The ends lost 5 bases at V and 6 bases at J; junction bases unmatched: 5. This CDR3 reads CASSRGLAGLNEQFF. The CDR3 bases are TGTGCCAGCAGTCGGGGACTAGCGGGTCTCAATGAGCAGTTCTTC.

The chain employs TRBV18 and TRBJ2-2, with TRBD2 matching 13 bases. V was clipped by 2 bases and J by 4 bases; unmatched bases: 4. From germline, CDR1 is KGHSH and CDR2 LQKENI. The CDR3 consists of 17 residues. This CDR3 is CASSPRGLAGVTGELFF. Here the CDR3 DNA reads TGTGCCAGCTCACCAAGAGGACTAGCGGGAGTCACCGGGGAGCTGTTTTTT.